Presented here are 18 T cell receptor beta chains from one specimen sequenced in a study of naive and memory T cell subsets. Study-level findings and limits: Possibly reflecting memory cells re-expressing CD45RA, a few larger clonotypes occurred in naive repertoires, especially CD8.

No antigens are known for them. Two oligonucleotides, mixed equimolar, formed the beta constant-region primer covering TRBC1 and TRBC2. Ligated cDNA was amplified by four rounds of PCR with nested alpha and beta constant-region primers and SP2. MiXCR was run by TCRdb on the UMI-ligation and nested PCR reads, yielding one entry per CDR3 protein. The sample yields 120,000 to 150,000 distinct CDR3 sequences, approximately 20% seen once. What was sequenced was naive CD8+ T cells from blood. All receptors derive from a human donor in good health.

V is TRBV27 and J is TRBJ2-1; D is undetermined. The CDR3 is 14 amino acids. From germline, CDR1 is MNHEY and CDR2 SMNVEV (reference sequence). The V and J ends lost 9 bases and 0 bases respectively, with 12 bases between them. The CDR3 sequence is CASAFVISYNEQFF. DNA for the CDR3: TGTGCCAGTGCTTTTGTGATCTCCTACAATGAGCAGTTCTTC.

The V call is TRBV6-5, the J call TRBJ2-3; 8 bases match TRBD2. CDR1 and CDR2 from the germline V gene are MNHEY and SVGAGI. V trimming: 3 bases; J trimming: 1 base; junction bases outside the gene matches: 3. The CDR3 has 15 residues. The CDR3 DNA reads as TGTGCCAGCAGTTATGGTAGCGGGGGCACAGATACGCAGTATTTT. Amino acid sequence: CASSYGSGGTDTQYF.

CDR3 sequence reads: CASSLSQSDTEAFF. The CDR3 region has the DNA TGTGCCAGCAGTTTAAGTCAGAGCGACACTGAAGCTTTCTTT. The genes are TRBV27 and TRBJ1-1; D ambiguous. Germline CDR1 is MNHEY and CDR2 is SMNVEV (reference sequence). The CDR3 loop spans 14 amino acids. V was shortened by 2 bases and J by 3 bases, with 10 bases between the two germline ends.

Only a few counts were recorded for this clonotype. This chain joins TRBV9 and TRBJ2-7; TRBD2 agrees at 9 bases. V shed 0 bases and J 7 bases; nucleotides not matched to a gene: 11. This CDR3 has 16 residues. Germline V CDR1 and CDR2: SGDLS, YYNGEE. The CDR3 here is CASSVEGSGRVSEQYF. As DNA, the CDR3 is TGTGCCAGCAGCGTAGAAGGTAGCGGGAGAGTAAGTGAGCAGTACTTC.

V and J are TRBV5-4 and TRBJ2-1; 9 bases map to TRBD2. Trimming removed 4 bases from V and 8 bases from J; junction bases left unmatched: 10. This CDR3 comprises 15 residues. Germline V gene data show CDR1 as SGHNT and CDR2 as YYREEE (reference sequence). In DNA, the CDR3 is TGTGCCAGCAGCCGACTAGCGGAACGGGGCGATGAGCAGTTCTTC. It specifies CASSRLAERGDEQFF.

In this sample, this clonotype turned up a few times. The gene calls are TRBV5-1 and TRBJ2-1; no clear D. CDR3 length: 12 residues. Between the trimmed V and J ends, which lost 3 bases and 5 bases, there was a span of 6 bases. The germline CDR1 and CDR2 sequences are SGHRS and YFSETQ. DNA for the CDR3: TGCGCCAGCAGCTATGAGGACAATGAGCAGTTCTTC. This codes for CASSYEDNEQFF.

The chain links TRBV6-5 to TRBJ2-1, with D tentatively TRBD1 (6 bases). V was cut by 2 bases and J by 3 bases, with 11 bases left in between. Germline V lookup: CDR1 MNHEY, CDR2 SVGAGI. CDR3 length equals 15 residues. CDR3 nucleotide sequence: TGTGCCAGCAGTTACGGCACAGGGCTCTACAATGAGCAGTTCTTC. Its protein product is CASSYGTGLYNEQFF.

This chain connects TRBV27 to TRBJ2-7, with TRBD2 identical over 7 bases. V was pared by 5 bases and J by 3 bases, with 7 bases of the junction left unmatched. This CDR3 region has 14 residues. Per germline, CDR1 MNHEY and CDR2 SMNVEV (reference sequence). The chain's CDR3 is CASSPGTNFYEQYF. CDR3 DNA sequence: TGTGCCAGCAGTCCCGGGACTAACTTCTACGAGCAGTACTTC.

The chain uses TRBV5-5 and TRBJ2-7, with 13 bases lining up with TRBD2. The CDR3 runs 16 residues. Germline-derived CDR1 and CDR2 are SGHKS and YYEKEE (reference sequence). The trim removed 3 bases at V and 2 bases at J, leaving 5 bases unmatched. CDR3 bases: TGTGCCAGCAGCTCCCGACTAGCGGGAGGACCCTACGAGCAGTACTTC. The encoded protein is CASSSRLAGGPYEQYF.

In this sample, this clonotype turned up a few times. The chain carries TRBV20-1 and TRBJ2-2; 12 nucleotides agree with TRBD2. CDR3 size: 15 residues. Germline V gives CDR1 DFQATT, CDR2 SNEGSKA (reference sequence). Germline trimming cut 3 bases from V and 4 bases from J; bases unmatched to any gene: 3. The DNA of the CDR3 is TGCAGTGCTAGGCCTAGCGGGAGGGGCACCGGGGAGCTGTTTTTT. It encodes CSARPSGRGTGELFF.

The V call is TRBV28, the J call TRBJ2-7; D possibly corresponds to TRBD2 (6 bases). The CDR3 covers 15 residues. Germline V gene data show CDR1 as MDHEN and CDR2 as SYDVKM. With 3 bases removed from V and 7 bases from J, the gap between germline ends came to 19 bases. CDR3 amino acids: CASSLVGTRVWEQYF. The CDR3 nucleotides read TGTGCCAGCAGTTTGGTCGGGACTCGGGTATGGGAGCAGTACTTC.

The CDR3 sequence is CASRDGGSGITDTQYF. As DNA, the CDR3 is TGTGCCAGCAGGGATGGGGGTAGCGGAATCACAGATACGCAGTATTTT. The chain is built from TRBV7-9 and TRBJ2-3; possible D gene TRBD2, 6 bases. Trimming removed 6 bases from V and 2 bases from J, with 18 bases in between. Germline V gene sequence: CDR1 SEHNR, CDR2 FQNEAQ (reference sequence). This CDR3 is built from 16 residues.

This chain connects TRBV10-1 to TRBJ2-3, with D perhaps matching TRBD1 (6 bases). V lost 2 bases, J lost 1 base, and 7 bases lay in between. The germline gives CDR1 WNHNN, CDR2 SYGVQD (reference sequence). CDR3 length: 14 amino acids. The CDR3 nucleotides read TGCGCCAGCAGTGAGAACAGGGGCACAGATACGCAGTATTTT. It is translated as CASSENRGTDTQYF.

This clonotype has a count of ten or more. V gene TRBV27 combines with J gene TRBJ2-3; D is undetermined. The CDR3 runs 16 residues. The germline V gene encodes CDR1 MNHEY and CDR2 SMNVEV (reference sequence). V was cut by 0 bases and J by 0 bases, with 10 bases left in between. The chain's CDR3 is CASSLSRVSSTDTQYF. CDR3 in DNA: TGTGCCAGCAGTTTATCCCGAGTAAGCAGCACAGATACGCAGTATTTT.

The chain uses TRBV30 and TRBJ2-7; 8 nucleotides agree with TRBD2. This CDR3 is built from 16 residues. The germline CDR1 and CDR2 sequences are GTSNPN and SVGIG (reference sequence). With V trimmed by 5 bases and J by 0 bases, 12 bases remained unmatched. The CDR3 DNA reads TGTGCCTGGGACTCGGGTAGCGGGATAAGCTCCTACGAGCAGTACTTC. It yields the protein CAWDSGSGISSYEQYF.

The table lists this clonotype with a few counts. V gene TRBV21-1 combines with J gene TRBJ2-3; the table's TRBD2 call for D was not verified on the DNA. TRBV21-1 represents a pseudogene. CDR3 length: 19 amino acids. The CDR3 loop reads CASSKGERASGPSTDTQYF. CDR3 sequence (DNA): TGTGCCAGCAGCAAAGGGGAACGGGCTAGCGGGCCTAGCACAGATACGCAGTATTTT.

CDR3 residues: CASTFVGGDEQYF. The DNA of the CDR3 is TGTGCCAGCACCTTCGTGGGGGGCGACGAGCAGTACTTC. This chain connects TRBV7-9 to TRBJ2-7; perhaps D is TRBD1 or TRBD2 (6 bases each). Trimming shortened V by 7 bases and J by 5 bases, and 15 bases separated the two germline ends. The CDR3 consists of 13 residues. Germline V CDR1 and CDR2: SEHNR, FQNEAQ (reference sequence). Using reference TRBV7-9 and TRBJ2-7 for the parts outside the CDR3, the full variable domain is DTGVSQNPRHKITKRGQNVTFRCDPISEHNRLYWYRQTLGQGPEFLTYFQNEAQLEKSRLLSDRFSAERPKGSFSTLEIQRTEQGDSAMYLCASTFVGGDEQYFGPGTRLTVT.

This clonotype was seen a handful of times. V gene TRBV6-1 combines with J gene TRBJ2-5; D is uncertain. Germline values: CDR1 MNHNS, CDR2 SASEGT. The CDR3 has 14 amino acids. V was shortened by 10 bases and J by 1 base, with 16 bases between the two germline ends. In nucleotides, the CDR3 is TGTGCCACAAAAGACCCGACCATCCAAGAGACCCAGTACTTC. Translated: CATKDPTIQETQYF.